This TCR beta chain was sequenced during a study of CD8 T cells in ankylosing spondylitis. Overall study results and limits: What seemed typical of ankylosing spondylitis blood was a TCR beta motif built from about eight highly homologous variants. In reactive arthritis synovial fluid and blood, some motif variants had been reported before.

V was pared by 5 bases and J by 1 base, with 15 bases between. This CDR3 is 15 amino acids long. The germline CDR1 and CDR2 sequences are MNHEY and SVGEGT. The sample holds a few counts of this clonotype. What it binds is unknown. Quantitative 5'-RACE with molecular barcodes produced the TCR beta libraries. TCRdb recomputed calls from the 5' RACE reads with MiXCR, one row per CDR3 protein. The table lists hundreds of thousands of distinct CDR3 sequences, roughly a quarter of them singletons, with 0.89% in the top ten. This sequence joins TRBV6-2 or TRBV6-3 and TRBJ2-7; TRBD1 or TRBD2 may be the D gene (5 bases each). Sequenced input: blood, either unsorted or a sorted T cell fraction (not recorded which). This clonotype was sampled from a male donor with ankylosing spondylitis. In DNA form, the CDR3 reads TGTGCCAGCAGTCTACCCGGGACGGAGTCCTACGAGCAGTACTTC. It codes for CASSLPGTESYEQYF.